These 18 T cell receptor beta chains originate from one sample sequenced in a study of regulatory T cells in long-lasting Graves disease (dated by TCRdb to the early 2020s). In the paper's terms, the time point label means: newly diagnosed GD, antithyroid drugs for less than 3 months. RNA was extracted from PBMCs in TRIzol for both TCR sequencing and RNA sequencing. Libraries were made using multiplex PCR. Sequencing instrument: Illumina HiSeq 4000. To build TCR beta libraries, CDR3 regions were amplified by Arm-PCR using iRepertoire HTBI primers. The public sequencing data were trimmed at Q25 with fastp and processed into clonotypes with MiXCR by TCRdb, which kept only in-frame beta chains. Identical CDR3 proteins give one entry, which carries the most common genes and DNA. This sample lists hundreds of thousands of distinct CDR3 sequences; 15% to 17% were detected once. Approximately 21% of the sample is in the top ten clones.

Here the sequenced sample was peripheral blood mononuclear cells (PBMCs), taken at new diagnosis, from a patient treated with antithyroid drugs. All receptors derive from a female donor with Graves disease.

The chain has TRBV27 and TRBJ1-1; the D gene is possibly TRBD1 (6 bases). The CDR3 consists of 15 residues. Trimming shortened V by 7 bases and J by 7 bases, and 22 bases separated the two germline ends. In germline, CDR1 is MNHEY, CDR2 SMNVEV (reference sequence). The CDR3, as DNA: TGTGCCAGCACCCCGAGGGGGGCGCAGGTCAATGAAGCTTTCTTT. Its translation is CASTPRGAQVNEAFF.

The CDR3 loop reads CASSERILTRQFF. CDR3 coding DNA: TGTGCCAGCAGTGAGCGGATCCTAACGAGGCAGTTCTTC. V gene TRBV2 combines with J gene TRBJ2-1; D unclear. Looked up from germline, CDR1 is SNHLY and CDR2 is FYNNEI. The germline V and J ends were trimmed by 3 bases and 12 bases, with 15 bases remaining between them. CDR3 length equals 13 residues.

This clonotype showed up many times. The chain has TRBV6-1 and TRBJ2-7, with 9 bases lining up with TRBD2. CDR3 length: 14 residues. The V segment lost 8 bases and the J segment 1 base; nucleotides outside the gene matches: 6. CDR1 is MNHNS and CDR2 is SASEGT in the germline V gene. DNA of the CDR3: TGTGCCAGCGGGGAGACTAGCGGATCCTACGAGCAGTACTTC. The encoded protein is CASGETSGSYEQYF.

This clonotype was seen at least ten times. This chain links TRBV12-3 or TRBV12-4 with TRBJ2-7; D call uncertain. The CDR3 spans 14 residues. V was cut by 5 bases and J by 2 bases, with 13 bases left in between. CDR3 in amino acids: CASSPLRSTYEQYF. The CDR3 DNA sequence: TGTGCCAGCAGTCCCCTTAGATCCACCTACGAGCAGTACTTC.

There are many counts of this clonotype. The rearrangement uses TRBV4-1 and TRBJ1-3; D might be TRBD1 (5 bases). V was clipped by 2 bases and J by 8 bases, with 16 bases between them. The germline gives CDR1 MGHRA, CDR2 YSYEKL. The CDR3 spans 15 residues. The DNA for the CDR3 is TGCGCCAGCAGCCAAAGCGGGACGGAGGCGGACACCATATATTTT. Translated, it gives CASSQSGTEADTIYF.

The chain recombines TRBV18 with TRBJ2-1, with no clear D. Germline assignment: CDR1 KGHSH and CDR2 LQKENI. This CDR3 has 16 residues. Trimming removed 6 bases from V and 2 bases from J, with 17 bases in between. CDR3: CASSRVHSSAYNEQFF. For the CDR3, the DNA is TGTGCCAGCTCGCGAGTTCACTCCTCAGCCTACAATGAGCAGTTCTTC.

This clonotype was counted a few times. A much larger clonotype is one base distant, so this may be a read error. The rearrangement joins TRBV2 to TRBJ1-2; D remains unclear. CDR3 length: 14 amino acids. Germline values: CDR1 SNHLY, CDR2 FYNNEI. V was cut by 2 bases and J by 3 bases, with 10 bases left in between. As DNA, the CDR3 is TGTGCCAGCAGTGAAACTCTGGCTGACTATGGCTACACCTTC. It encodes CASSETLADYGYTF.

A word on this clonotype: Possible read error: a much larger clone is one base away. V gene TRBV19 combines with J gene TRBJ2-2; 7 bases are shared with TRBD1. CDR3 length: 14 residues. Looked up from germline, CDR1 is LNHDA and CDR2 is SQIVND (reference sequence). The CDR3 DNA is TGTGCCAGCTCCGGGACAGTGAACACCAGGGAGCTGTTTTTT. It is translated as CASSGTVNTRELFF.

This clonotype showed up many times. V is TRBV10-3 and J is TRBJ1-2; D might be TRBD1 (6 bases). From germline, CDR1 is ENHRY and CDR2 SYGVKD. The CDR3 extends over 13 amino acids. Deletions cut 10 bases from V and 2 bases from J, with 14 bases between. The CDR3 DNA sequence: TGTGCCAACAGCCCGGGGGCGAACTATGGCTACACCTTC. Protein product: CANSPGANYGYTF.

Many counts were recorded for this clonotype. A read error may account for a junction end that differs from germline. The J gene is TRBJ1-1, the V gene TRBV5-1; D is ambiguous. The CDR3 extends over 11 amino acids. The germline CDR1 and CDR2 sequences are SGHRS and YFSETQ. The CDR3: CASSLAGEAFF. CDR3 bases: TGTGCCAGCAGCTTGGCCGGGGAAGCCTTCTTT. The full variable domain, with the rest looked up from reference TRBV5-1 and TRBJ1-1, is KAGVTQTPRYLIKTRGQQVTLSCSPISGHRSVSWYQQTPGQGLQFLFEYFSETQRNKGNFPGRFSGRQFSNSRSEMNVSTLELGDSALYLCASSLAGEAFFGQGTRLTVV.

In this sample, this clonotype turned up a few times. V gene TRBV7-2 combines with J gene TRBJ2-7; no clear D gene. Germline CDR1 SGHTA, CDR2 FQGNSA. With 5 bases removed from V and 1 base from J, the gap between germline ends came to 9 bases. This CDR3 is 13 amino acids long. The CDR3 DNA is TGTGCCAGCAGCCTCTTTCCATCCTACGAGCAGTACTTC. It specifies CASSLFPSYEQYF.

There are many counts of this clonotype. For the CDR3, the DNA is TGCAGTGCTAGAGTCCCAGGGGGGGATAACTATGGCTACACCTTC. This encodes CSARVPGGDNYGYTF. The chain joins TRBV20-1 to TRBJ1-2, with 7 bases aligning to TRBD1. The CDR3 consists of 15 residues. Losses at the gene ends were 1 base for V and 1 base for J; bases not matched to a gene: 6. The germline V gene encodes CDR1 DFQATT and CDR2 SNEGSKA (reference sequence).

This clonotype was found many times. The chain joins TRBV11-1 to TRBJ2-7; 10 bases match TRBD1. The V segment lost 3 bases and the J segment 2 bases; nucleotides outside the gene matches: 4. Germline CDR1 SGHAT, CDR2 FQDESV (reference sequence). The CDR3 has 15 residues. The CDR3 sequence: CASSFAGTGAYEQYF. The CDR3 nucleotides read TGTGCCAGCAGCTTTGCTGGGACAGGGGCCTACGAGCAGTACTTC.

V and J are TRBV19 and TRBJ1-6, with unresolved D. CDR1 is LNHDA, CDR2 SQIVND, per germline (reference sequence). This CDR3 spans 16 amino acids. Trimming cost V 4 bases and J 9 bases, with 19 bases left between them. The DNA of the CDR3 is TGTGCCAGTAGTAAAACAGAGGGTTGGGGAGGTTCACCCCTCCACTTT. It encodes CASSKTEGWGGSPLHF. Variable domain in full (rest from reference TRBV19 and TRBJ1-6): DGGITQSPKYLFRKEGQNVTLSCEQNLNHDAMYWYRQDPGQGLRLIYYSQIVNDFQKGDIAEGYSVSREKKESFPLTVTSAQKNPTAFYLCASSKTEGWGGSPLHFGNGTRLTVT.

The chain employs TRBV18 and TRBJ1-1; 10 bases match TRBD1. Germline-derived CDR1 and CDR2 are KGHSH and LQKENI. Trimming took 2 bases from V and 4 from J; bases not matched to a gene: 7. CDR3 length equals 16 residues. CDR3 residues: CASSPALDRGFTEAFF. CDR3 DNA sequence: TGTGCCAGCTCACCAGCCTTGGACAGGGGGTTCACTGAAGCTTTCTTT.

This clonotype was counted ten times or more. This chain links TRBV6-4 with TRBJ2-3, with 8 positions matching TRBD2. The CDR3 extends over 14 amino acids. Germline V gene data show CDR1 as MRHNA and CDR2 as SNTAGT. After removal of 3 bases from V and 1 base from J, the junction contained 0 bases not matched to a gene. The CDR3 sequence: CASSERGGTDTQYF. CDR3 DNA: TGTGCCAGCAGTGAGCGGGGGGGCACAGATACGCAGTATTTT.

About this clonotype itself: This clone may be a read error of a much larger clone one base away. The rearrangement uses TRBV28 and TRBJ1-6; tentatively, D is TRBD1 (5 bases). The germline gives CDR1 MDHEN, CDR2 SYDVKM. The CDR3 is 13 residues long. CDR3: CASSLLGGSPFHF. CDR3 DNA: TGTGCCAGCAGTTTATTGGGGGGTTCACCCTTCCACTTT.

This clonotype has at least ten counts. The chain employs TRBV24-1 and TRBJ1-5; D remains unclear. Trimming removed 2 bases at V and 0 bases at J, with 1 base between. Germline V gives CDR1 KGHDR, CDR2 SFDVKD. CDR3 length: 13 residues. CDR3 sequence: CATSDYSNQPQHF. CDR3 nucleotide sequence: TGTGCCACCAGTGATTATAGCAATCAGCCCCAGCATTTT.